This passage covers 23 T cell receptor beta chains from one sample sequenced in a study of cytomegalovirus exposure and HLA in healthy donors. The PCR ran on 60 Vbeta and 13 Jbeta primers. Using immunoSEQ multiplex PCR, the repertoire was profiled, and TCRdb retains in-frame clones only, with some absent. Of roughly 54,000 clones listed, roughly four fifths are singletons. Input material: PBMCs. The receptors here all came from a man aged 45 to 65 in good health and CMV-seronegative.

The table lists this clone with a few counts. The V call is TRBV30, the J call TRBJ1-1, with a tentative D call TRBD1 (6 bases). Trimming stripped 0 bases from V and 7 bases from J, with 18 bases between. The CDR3 is made up of 15 amino acids. CDR1 is GTSNPN and CDR2 is SVGIG in the germline V gene (reference sequence). CDR3 DNA sequence: TGTGCCTGGAGTGTACTTCTGGGGGCAAGGAGTGAAGCTTTCTTT. The encoded protein is CAWSVLLGARSEAFF. Together with reference TRBV30 and TRBJ1-1, the CDR3 gives the full variable domain: SQTIHQWPATLVQPVGSPLSLECTVEGTSNPNLYWYRQAAGRGLQLLFYSVGIGQISSEVPQNLSASRPQDRQFILSSKKLLLSDSGFYLCAWSVLLGARSEAFFGQGTRLTVV.

The V gene is TRBV4-1, the J gene TRBJ1-4, with D perhaps matching TRBD1 (6 bases). This CDR3 contains 16 residues. The V end was cut by 2 bases, the J end by 2 bases, with 12 bases between. The germline gives CDR1 MGHRA, CDR2 YSYEKL. CDR3 in amino acids: CASSQTPGVTNEKLFF. Here the CDR3 DNA reads TGCGCCAGCAGCCAAACCCCAGGGGTCACTAATGAAAAACTGTTTTTT.

The rearrangement joins TRBV5-1 to TRBJ1-1; 8 positions agree with TRBD1. CDR1 is SGHRS, CDR2 YFSETQ, per germline. V was clipped by 4 bases and J by 4 bases; unmatched bases: 12. The CDR3 contains 16 residues. CDR3 sequence reads: CASSQLGPRGPTEAFF. The CDR3 region has the DNA TGCGCCAGCAGCCAACTGGGACCCAGGGGGCCCACTGAAGCTTTCTTT.

The V and J genes are TRBV6-6 and TRBJ1-1; 8 bases fit TRBD1. V lost 5 bases and J lost 10; bases outside the gene matches: 15. The CDR3 totals 15 residues. The germline V gene has CDR1 MNHNY and CDR2 SVGAGI (reference sequence). The CDR3 coding sequence is TGTGCCAGCAGTCCCCGGGACAGGAATCCCCCGGGAGCTTTCTTT. This codes for CASSPRDRNPPGAFF.

This chain links TRBV6-5 with TRBJ2-1; tentatively, D is TRBD1 (5 bases). Trimming took off 2 bases at V and 4 bases at J, with 12 bases between the two ends. CDR3 length: 15 amino acids. Germline CDR1 reads MNHEY; CDR2 reads SVGAGI. The CDR3 protein is CASSYVGRDYNEQFF. DNA of the CDR3: TGTGCCAGCAGTTACGTGGGCAGGGATTACAATGAGCAGTTCTTC.

This clone was found once. The chain uses TRBV27 and TRBJ1-6; TRBD1 is a possible D gene (5 bases). Germline lookup yields CDR1 MNHEY and CDR2 SMNVEV (reference sequence). Trimming stripped 0 bases from V and 7 bases from J, with 16 bases between. CDR3 length: 17 amino acids. In nucleotides, the CDR3 is TGTGCCAGCAGTTTATCGTATCGGGGGTCTCGGAATTCACCCCTCCACTTT. Translation gives CASSLSYRGSRNSPLHF.

V is TRBV5-1 and J is TRBJ2-5; 8 bases fit TRBD1. This CDR3 contains 16 residues. Germline values: CDR1 SGHRS, CDR2 YFSETQ. The ends lost 4 bases at V and 5 bases at J; junction bases unmatched: 13. The CDR3 spells CASSPRRTGMEETQYF. CDR3 DNA sequence: TGCGCCAGCAGCCCCCGCAGGACAGGGATGGAGGAGACCCAGTACTTC.

The rearrangement uses TRBV7-3 and TRBJ2-3; TRBD2 might be the D (5 bases). V was trimmed by 5 bases and J by 6 bases, leaving 18 bases between them. CDR3 length: 15 residues. The V gene's germline CDR1 is SGHTA and CDR2 FQGTGA. In DNA form, the CDR3 reads TGTGCCAGCAGCCGGACTTATGAGGCGCGGGATACGCAGTATTTT. This gives the protein CASSRTYEARDTQYF.

This clone has only a few counts. J is TRBJ2-7 and V is TRBV28, with D hard to call. Germline CDR1 is MDHEN and CDR2 is SYDVKM. CDR3 length: 11 residues. V was pared by 6 bases and J by 2 bases, with 5 bases between. The CDR3 reads CASRTPYEQYF. The CDR3, as DNA: TGTGCCAGCAGGACACCCTACGAGCAGTACTTC.

This clone has only a few counts. The chain carries TRBV19 and TRBJ1-2; TRBD1 matches at 10 bases. The CDR3 is made up of 17 amino acids. The V segment lost 0 bases and the J segment 0 bases; nucleotides outside the gene matches: 4. Germline-derived CDR1 and CDR2 are LNHDA and SQIVND (reference sequence). The CDR3: CASSIETGGRTNYGYTF. The CDR3, as DNA: TGTGCCAGTAGTATAGAGACAGGGGGCCGAACTAACTATGGCTACACCTTC.

The chain joins TRBV7-2 to TRBJ2-1, with 11 bases fitting TRBD2. The germline V gene encodes CDR1 SGHTA and CDR2 FQGNSA. CDR3 length: 16 residues. The V and J ends lost 4 bases and 4 bases, in that order; junction bases with no gene match: 6. CDR3: CASSSGTSGIYNEQFF. CDR3 nucleotide sequence: TGTGCCAGCAGCTCTGGGACTAGCGGAATTTACAATGAGCAGTTCTTC. The full variable domain, completed using reference TRBV7-2 and TRBJ2-1, is GAGVSQSPSNKVTEKGKDVELRCDPISGHTALYWYRQSLGQGLEFLIYFQGNSAPDKSGLPSDRFSAERTGGSVSTLTIQRTQQEDSAVYLCASSSGTSGIYNEQFFGPGTRLTVL.

The gene calls are TRBV11-2 and TRBJ2-3; 9 nucleotides agree with TRBD2. V trimming: 5 bases; J trimming: 2 bases; junction bases outside the gene matches: 8. This CDR3 has 16 residues. CDR1 and CDR2 (germline): SGHAT, FQNNGV. DNA for the CDR3: TGTGCCAGCAGCCTCCAAGCGGGGGGAAACACAGATACGCAGTATTTT. This encodes CASSLQAGGNTDTQYF.

The V call is TRBV7-2, the J call TRBJ1-2; D remains unclear. This CDR3 spans 14 amino acids. The V gene lost 1 base and the J gene lost 1 base, with 7 bases spanning the gap. Per germline, CDR1 SGHTA and CDR2 FQGNSA. The CDR3 sequence: CASSLGGFNYGYTF. CDR3 in DNA: TGTGCCAGCAGCTTAGGAGGGTTTAACTATGGCTACACCTTC.

V usage is TRBV4-1 and J usage is TRBJ2-7; a possible D gene is TRBD2 (6 bases). Per the germline V gene, CDR1 is MGHRA and CDR2 is YSYEKL. Trimming took off 0 bases at V and 1 base at J, with 13 bases between the two ends. The CDR3 consists of 16 residues. CDR3 region: CASSQDPGRPSYEQYF. The CDR3 DNA sequence: TGCGCCAGCAGCCAAGACCCAGGGAGGCCATCCTACGAGCAGTACTTC.

This clone came up once. This CDR3 reads CASSAKGSGVPAGTEQYF. DNA for the CDR3: TGTGCCAGCTCCGCCAAAGGGAGTGGGGTCCCGGCAGGTACCGAGCAGTACTTC. J is TRBJ2-7 and V is TRBV18; a possible D gene is TRBD2 (5 bases). The germline CDR1 and CDR2 sequences are KGHSH and LQKENI. This CDR3 has 18 amino acids. The ends were cut back, 6 bases at V and 6 bases at J, with 30 bases in the middle.

This chain uses TRBV19 with TRBJ1-5; 7 bases fit TRBD1. V shed 2 bases, J shed 4 bases, and the junction held 8 bases outside the gene matches. Germline V gene sequence: CDR1 LNHDA, CDR2 SQIVND (reference sequence). CDR3 length: 16 amino acids. The CDR3 reads CASSIIQQQGNQPQHF. The CDR3 region has the DNA TGTGCCAGTAGTATAATTCAGCAACAGGGGAATCAGCCCCAGCATTTT.

V is TRBV5-1 and J is TRBJ1-1, with 7 nucleotides matching TRBD1. CDR1 and CDR2 from the germline V gene are SGHRS and YFSETQ. Unmatched junction bases numbered 8, after V lost 8 bases and J lost 1 base. The CDR3 extends over 14 amino acids. In DNA form, the CDR3 reads TGCGCCAGTTATGTAGGACAGGCGAACACTGAAGCTTTCTTT. Encoded protein: CASYVGQANTEAFF.

V is TRBV29-1 and J is TRBJ2-7; D possibly corresponds to TRBD1 (7 bases). Trimming stripped 6 bases from V and 2 bases from J, with 14 bases between. CDR1 and CDR2 (germline): SQVTM, ANQGSEA. This CDR3 is built from 13 residues. CDR3 loop: CSVGGTETYEQYF. CDR3 nucleotide sequence: TGCAGCGTGGGCGGGACAGAGACCTACGAGCAGTACTTC.

CDR3 nucleotides: TGTGCCAGCAGGCGGACAGGGGGCGGAAACATTCAGTACTTC. It yields the protein CASRRTGGGNIQYF. The rearrangement joins TRBV2 to TRBJ2-4; 11 bases map to TRBD1. Germline CDR1 reads SNHLY; CDR2 reads FYNNEI. Trimming at V came to 6 bases and at J to 6 bases, leaving 4 bases not matched to a gene. This CDR3 contains 14 residues. The full variable domain, its missing parts supplied by reference TRBV2 and TRBJ2-4, is EPEVTQTPSHQVTQMGQEVILRCVPISNHLYFYWYRQILGQKVEFLVSFYNNEISEKSEIFDDQFSVERPDGSNFTLKIRSTKLEDSAMYFCASRRTGGGNIQYFGAGTRLSVL.

Judged by abundance, this clone is large. The V gene is TRBV11-2, the J gene TRBJ2-1, with unresolved D. Trimming took 1 base from V and 9 from J, leaving 10 bases between them. The CDR3 runs to 13 residues. Germline CDR1 is SGHAT and CDR2 is FQNNGV. The CDR3 DNA reads TGTGCCAGCAGCTTAGTGTCGAGCATTGAGCAGTTCTTC. This translates into CASSLVSSIEQFF.

The chain links TRBV14 to TRBJ1-1; unclear D gene. Between the trimmed V and J ends, which lost 2 bases and 11 bases, there was a span of 24 bases. This CDR3 is built from 16 residues. Germline values: CDR1 SGHDN, CDR2 FVKESK. This chain's CDR3 is CASSQSSIGSSLRAFF. CDR3 sequence (DNA): TGTGCCAGCAGCCAATCCAGTATTGGTAGTTCCCTGCGGGCTTTCTTT. The variable domain in full, with the rest retrieved from reference TRBV14 and TRBJ1-1, is EAGVTQFPSHSVIEKGQTVTLRCDPISGHDNLYWYRRVMGKEIKFLLHFVKESKQDESGMPNNRFLAERTGGTYSTLKVQPAELEDSGVYFCASSQSSIGSSLRAFFGQGTRLTVV.

V gene TRBV15 combines with J gene TRBJ2-7; a weak D match, TRBD1 (5 bases). The CDR3 loop spans 14 amino acids. V lost 0 bases and J lost 9, with 15 bases in between. CDR1 is LNHNV and CDR2 is YYDKDF in the germline V gene (reference sequence). The CDR3 nucleotides read TGTGCCACCAGCAGAGATCCGGACAATAGTGTGCAGTACTTC. This encodes CATSRDPDNSVQYF.

V gene TRBV7-9 combines with J gene TRBJ2-5; 8 bases are shared with TRBD1. This CDR3 contains 14 residues. The trim removed 5 bases at V and 5 bases at J, leaving 7 bases unmatched. CDR1 SEHNR and CDR2 FQNEAQ come from the germline V gene (reference sequence). CDR3 sequence reads: CASSHTGQGETQYF. The CDR3 nucleotides are TGTGCCAGCAGCCATACCGGACAGGGTGAGACCCAGTACTTC.